A single sample gave rise to the 16 T cell receptor beta chains below, sequenced in a study of cytomegalovirus exposure and HLA in healthy donors. PCR amplification relied on 60 Vbeta primers (plus 13 Jbeta primers). Clones were sequenced by immunoSEQ multiplex PCR, and TCRdb holds only the in-frame ones, with some missing. The repertoire holds around 100,000 clones, with 82% as singletons. Specimen: PBMCs. The receptors shown here come from a man in his thirties or forties in good health and CMV-seropositive.

This chain connects TRBV18 to TRBJ2-5, with TRBD1 matching 9 bases. V lost 4 bases to trimming and J lost 1 base; unmatched junction nucleotides: 4. Germline V gives CDR1 KGHSH, CDR2 LQKENI. CDR3 length: 15 residues. For the CDR3, the DNA is TGTGCCAGCTCACGAAACAGGGGGCTCCAAGAGACCCAGTACTTC. Translating it yields CASSRNRGLQETQYF.

The chain combines TRBV11-2 with TRBJ1-3; D is undetermined. Germline-derived CDR1 and CDR2 are SGHAT and FQNNGV. This CDR3 has 13 amino acids. V shed 8 bases and J shed 0 bases, with 8 bases lying between them. Written as DNA, the CDR3 is TGTGCCAGCGCCCAGAACTCTGGAAACACCATATATTTT. Protein product: CASAQNSGNTIYF.

The V gene is TRBV28, the J gene TRBJ2-3; D remains ambiguous. Germline V lookup: CDR1 MDHEN, CDR2 SYDVKM. The CDR3 is 11 amino acids. The ends were cut back, 3 bases at V and 6 bases at J, with 4 bases in the middle. CDR3: CASSFIDTQYF. CDR3 in DNA: TGTGCCAGCAGTTTTATCGATACGCAGTATTTT.

The chain is built from TRBV5-6 and TRBJ1-1; no firm D call. The CDR3 is 14 residues long. The ends were cut back, 1 base at V and 2 bases at J, with 9 bases in the middle. Germline V gene lookup returns CDR1 SGHDT and CDR2 YYEEEE. CDR3 nucleotides: TGTGCCAGCAGCTTGTACAGTTCCAACACTGAAGCTTTCTTT. This translates into CASSLYSSNTEAFF.

The table lists this clone with a few counts. This chain connects TRBV5-1 to TRBJ2-2; 12 bases align to TRBD2. V lost 4 bases, J lost 0 bases, and 4 bases stayed unmatched. The CDR3 runs to 17 residues. Looked up from germline, CDR1 is SGHRS and CDR2 is YFSETQ. CDR3 sequence (DNA): TGCGCCAGCAGCCCCTGGACTAGCGGGACGAACACCGGGGAGCTGTTTTTT. It is translated as CASSPWTSGTNTGELFF. Drawing the rest from reference TRBV5-1 and TRBJ2-2, the complete variable domain is KAGVTQTPRYLIKTRGQQVTLSCSPISGHRSVSWYQQTPGQGLQFLFEYFSETQRNKGNFPGRFSGRQFSNSRSEMNVSTLELGDSALYLCASSPWTSGTNTGELFFGEGSRLTVL.

The chain links TRBV7-2 to TRBJ1-4; 7 nucleotides align to TRBD1. This CDR3 has 14 residues. In germline, CDR1 is SGHTA, CDR2 FQGNSA. V shed 5 bases, J shed 4 bases, and the junction held 4 bases outside the gene matches. The CDR3 reads CASSRTGFNEKLFF. The CDR3, as DNA: TGTGCCAGCAGCCGGACAGGATTTAATGAAAAACTGTTTTTT. Combining the CDR3 with reference TRBV7-2 and TRBJ1-4 gives the whole variable domain GAGVSQSPSNKVTEKGKDVELRCDPISGHTALYWYRQSLGQGLEFLIYFQGNSAPDKSGLPSDRFSAERTGGSVSTLTIQRTQQEDSAVYLCASSRTGFNEKLFFGSGTQLSVL.

For the CDR3, the DNA is TGTGCCAGCAGCTTAGGGGGAGCTGGGCCCGGGGAGCTGTTTTTT. Protein: CASSLGGAGPGELFF. This chain joins TRBV7-9 and TRBJ2-2; TRBD2 is a possible D gene (5 bases). Trimming pared 1 base from V and 6 bases from J, leaving 12 bases between. This CDR3 is built from 15 residues. The germline V gene has CDR1 SEHNR and CDR2 FQNEAQ (reference sequence).

The chain has TRBV18 and TRBJ1-2; tentative D call: TRBD1 (5 bases). Germline CDR1 reads KGHSH; CDR2 reads LQKENI. With 1 base removed from V and 0 bases from J, the gap between germline ends came to 18 bases. The CDR3 has 18 amino acids. CDR3: CASSPRAGEPISNYGYTF. Here the CDR3 DNA reads TGTGCCAGCTCACCACGGGCGGGGGAGCCGATTTCTAACTATGGCTACACCTTC. Combining the CDR3 with reference TRBV18 and TRBJ1-2 gives the whole variable domain NAGVMQNPRHLVRRRGQEARLRCSPMKGHSHVYWYRQLPEEGLKFMVYLQKENIIDESGMPKERFSAEFPKEGPSILRIQQVVRGDSAAYFCASSPRAGEPISNYGYTFGSGTRLTVV.

The chain combines TRBV28 with TRBJ2-2, with D perhaps matching TRBD1 (5 bases). V lost 3 bases and J 5 bases, leaving 10 bases between the germline ends. The CDR3 spans 14 residues. Germline V gene lookup returns CDR1 MDHEN and CDR2 SYDVKM. CDR3 sequence (DNA): TGTGCCAGCAGTTTTCAGGCAGGGACCGGGGAGCTGTTTTTT. It specifies CASSFQAGTGELFF.

The V gene is TRBV7-8, the J gene TRBJ2-5; 8 bases map to TRBD2. The ends lost 8 bases at V and 3 bases at J; junction bases unmatched: 8. CDR3 length equals 14 residues. Germline CDR1 reads SGHVS; CDR2 reads FQNEAQ. Written as DNA, the CDR3 is TGTGCCAGCTTGGCGGGGGGCGCGAAAGAGACCCAGTACTTC. It is translated as CASLAGGAKETQYF.

CDR3 DNA sequence: TGTGCCAGCAGCGCGGCGGGATGGAATCAGCCCCAGCATTTT. Its translation is CASSAAGWNQPQHF. The chain uses TRBV6-1 and TRBJ1-5; D ambiguous. The CDR3 consists of 14 residues. The V gene lost 6 bases and the J gene lost 4 bases, with 13 bases spanning the gap. CDR1 is MNHNS and CDR2 is SASEGT in the germline V gene.

This clone has a single count. The gene calls are TRBV13 and TRBJ2-7; 7 nucleotides align to TRBD1. Germline lookup yields CDR1 PRHDT and CDR2 FYEKMQ (reference sequence). CDR3 length: 15 residues. V lost 6 bases to trimming and J lost 4 bases; unmatched junction nucleotides: 12. CDR3 in amino acids: CASRKRQGDLYEQYF. The CDR3, as DNA: TGTGCCAGCAGAAAAAGACAGGGAGATCTATACGAGCAGTACTTC.

This chain links TRBV6-1 with TRBJ1-1; 8 bases fit TRBD1. Looked up from germline, CDR1 is MNHNS and CDR2 is SASEGT. J was trimmed by 1 base and V by 5 bases; bases with no gene match: 6. This CDR3 has 15 residues. CDR3 residues: CASSTDRGGNTEAFF. CDR3 DNA: TGTGCCAGCAGTACCGACAGGGGTGGGAACACTGAAGCTTTCTTT.

V gene TRBV5-8 combines with J gene TRBJ1-4; D is ambiguous. Deletions cut 7 bases from V and 7 bases from J, with 20 bases between. CDR1 and CDR2 from the germline V gene are SGHTS and YDEGEE. This CDR3 has 15 residues. CDR3 sequence reads: CASSLLTGGPEKLFF. DNA for the CDR3: TGTGCCAGCTCCCTGTTGACCGGAGGACCTGAAAAACTGTTTTTT.

This clone has only a few counts. V is TRBV20-1 and J is TRBJ1-4, with D unresolved. The ends were cut back, 6 bases at V and 8 bases at J, with 10 bases in the middle. The CDR3 sequence is 11 residues long. CDR1 is DFQATT and CDR2 is SNEGSKA in the germline V gene (reference sequence). CDR3: CSATELEKLFF. For the CDR3, the DNA is TGCAGTGCCACTGAGCTGGAAAAACTGTTTTTT.

The rearrangement uses TRBV7-2 and TRBJ2-3; D is ambiguous. The CDR3 runs 14 residues. The germline gives CDR1 SGHTA, CDR2 FQGNSA. The ends were cut back, 0 bases at V and 11 bases at J, with 15 bases in the middle. The CDR3 is CASSLAAATRMQYF. Written as DNA, the CDR3 is TGTGCCAGCAGCTTAGCTGCGGCGACCCGGATGCAGTATTTT.